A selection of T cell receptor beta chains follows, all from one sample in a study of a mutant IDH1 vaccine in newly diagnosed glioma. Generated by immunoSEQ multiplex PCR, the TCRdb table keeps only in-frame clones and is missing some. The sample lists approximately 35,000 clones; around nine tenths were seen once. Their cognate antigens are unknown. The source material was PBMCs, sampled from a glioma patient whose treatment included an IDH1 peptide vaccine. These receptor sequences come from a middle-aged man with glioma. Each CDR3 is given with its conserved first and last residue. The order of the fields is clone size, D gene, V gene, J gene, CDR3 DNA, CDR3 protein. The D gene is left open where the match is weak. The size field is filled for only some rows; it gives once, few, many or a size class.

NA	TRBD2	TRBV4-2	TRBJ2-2	TGTGCCAGCAGCGTTAGCGGGGGGAACACCGGGGAGCTGTTTTTT	CASSVSGGNTGELFF
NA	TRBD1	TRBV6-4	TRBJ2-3	TGTGCCAGCAGTCAAGGGACAGGGGCAGATACGCAGTATTTT	CASSQGTGADTQYF
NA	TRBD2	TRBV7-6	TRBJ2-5	TGTGCCAGCAGCTCCCCCCGCTCCTTACTAGCGGGAGCAGAGACCCAGTACTTC	CASSSPRSLLAGAETQYF
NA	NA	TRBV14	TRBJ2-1	TGTGCCAGCAGCCAAAGCTCGTACAATGAGCAGTTCTTC	CASSQSSYNEQFF
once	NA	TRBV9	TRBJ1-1	TGTGCCAGCAGCCCTCCAGGCGTTGAAGCTTTCTTT	CASSPPGVEAFF
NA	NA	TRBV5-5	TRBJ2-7	TGTGCCAGCAACCTGTCTCCCTCCTACGAGCAGTACTTC	CASNLSPSYEQYF
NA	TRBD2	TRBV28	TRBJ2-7	TGTGCCAGCAAACTAGCGTCGCCCTACGAGCAGTACTTC	CASKLASPYEQYF
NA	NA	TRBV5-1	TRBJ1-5	TGCGCCAGCAGCTGGGGGTATGGTCAGCCCCAGCATTTT	CASSWGYGQPQHF
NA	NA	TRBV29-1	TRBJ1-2	TGCAGCGTTGCGGGGGTTTTGGGTGGCTACACCTTC	CSVAGVLGGYTF
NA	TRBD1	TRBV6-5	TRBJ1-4	TGTGCCAGCAGACAACAGGGGGCAACTAATGAAAAACTGTTTTTT	CASRQQGATNEKLFF
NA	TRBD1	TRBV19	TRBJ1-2	TGTGCCACCCAGGCTTGGGGACAGGGGGGGAATTTCTATGGCTACACCTTC	CATQAWGQGGNFYGYTF
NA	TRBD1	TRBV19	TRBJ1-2	TGTGCCAGTACGCCGACCCCGGGACAGATCTATGGCTACACCTTC	CASTPTPGQIYGYTF
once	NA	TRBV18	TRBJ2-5	TGTGCCAGCTCACGGAGATCCCAAGAGACCCAGTACTTC	CASSRRSQETQYF
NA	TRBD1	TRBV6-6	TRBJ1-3	TGTGCCAGCAGTCCCGAAGGGGGCGCGGGAAACACCATATATTTT	CASSPEGGAGNTIYF
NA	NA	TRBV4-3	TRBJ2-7	TGCGCCAGCAGCCAAGAGTGGAGGATGAAGGATATCGCCTACGAGCAGTACTTC	CASSQEWRMKDIAYEQYF
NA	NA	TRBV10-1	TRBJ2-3	TGCGCCAGCAGTGAGTCAACAGGGTTCACCACAGATACGCAGTATTTT	CASSESTGFTTDTQYF
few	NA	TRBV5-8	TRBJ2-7	TGTGCCAGCAGCTTACTACAGAGGTACGAGCAGTACTTC	CASSLLQRYEQYF
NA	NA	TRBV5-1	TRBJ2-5	TGCGCCAGCAGTCCGTCCCCCCAAGAGACCCAGTACTTC	CASSPSPQETQYF
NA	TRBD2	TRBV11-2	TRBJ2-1	TGTGCCAGCAGCTTAGCGGGGGCGGCTAGCGGGAGGAGCTACAATGAGCAGTTCTTC	CASSLAGAASGRSYNEQFF
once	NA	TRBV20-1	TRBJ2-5	TGCAGTGCTCAGGTGCAGGAGACCCAGTACTTC	CSAQVQETQYF
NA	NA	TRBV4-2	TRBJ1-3	TGTGCCAGCAGCCAAGAGGGACGGAGGACCGTTGGAAACACCATATATTTT	CASSQEGRRTVGNTIYF
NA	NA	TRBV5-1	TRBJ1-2	TGCGCCAGCAGCAGCGGGGTTAACTATGGCTACACCTTC	CASSSGVNYGYTF
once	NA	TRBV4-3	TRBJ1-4	TGCGCCAGCAGCCGAGAGACAGGTTATGCAACTAATGAAAAACTGTTTTTT	CASSRETGYATNEKLFF
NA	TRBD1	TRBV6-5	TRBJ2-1	TGTGCCAGCAGCCGGGGACAGGTCTCCTACAATGAGCAGTTCTTC	CASSRGQVSYNEQFF
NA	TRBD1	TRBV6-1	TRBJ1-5	TGTGCCAGCAGTGCCTCGGGACAGGGTCGACATCAGCCCCAGCATTTT	CASSASGQGRHQPQHF
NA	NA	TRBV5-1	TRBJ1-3	TGCGCCAGCAGCTTGGAAAGGATCTCTGGAAACACCATATATTTT	CASSLERISGNTIYF
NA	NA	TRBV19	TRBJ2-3	TGTGCCAGTAGTATCTCGGCTGTGCTCTCAAATACGCAGTATTTT	CASSISAVLSNTQYF
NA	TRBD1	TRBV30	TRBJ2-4	TGTGCCTGGAGTCTTTGGGGAGGGACAGGGAACGCCAAAAACATTCAGTACTTC	CAWSLWGGTGNAKNIQYF
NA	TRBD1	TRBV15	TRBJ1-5	TGTGCCACCAGCAGTGATCGACAGGGTCGGGATCAGCCCCAGCATTTT	CATSSDRQGRDQPQHF
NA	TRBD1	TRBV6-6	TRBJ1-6	TGTGCCAGCAGTGACAGGGCGTCCCTCCACTTT	CASSDRASLHF
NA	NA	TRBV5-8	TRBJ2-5	TGTGCCAGCAGCTTGGGTAGGGGGACTCAAGAGACCCAGTACTTC	CASSLGRGTQETQYF
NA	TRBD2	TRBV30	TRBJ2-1	TGTGCCTGGAGACTAGCGGGGGGGCCAAATGAGCAGTTCTTC	CAWRLAGGPNEQFF
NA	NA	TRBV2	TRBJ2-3	TGTGCCAGCAGTGACGACTTGGAAGGGACAGATACGCAGTATTTT	CASSDDLEGTDTQYF
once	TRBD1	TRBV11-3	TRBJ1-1	TGTGCCAGCAGCTTAGATGGGACAGTGAACACTGAAGCTTTCTTT	CASSLDGTVNTEAFF
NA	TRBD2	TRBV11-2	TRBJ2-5	TGTGCCAGCAGCTTAGATGCGACTAGCGGGCGACAAGAGACCCAGTACTTC	CASSLDATSGRQETQYF
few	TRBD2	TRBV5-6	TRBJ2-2	TGTGCCAGCAGCCCGGGACTAGCGGGGAACACCGGGGAGCTGTTTTTT	CASSPGLAGNTGELFF
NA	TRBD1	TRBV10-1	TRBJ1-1	TGCGCCAGCAGTGATAGCCCAGGGGGCCTGGTTGAAGCTTTCTTT	CASSDSPGGLVEAFF
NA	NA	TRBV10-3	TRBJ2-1	TGTGCCACCGCCCGGGGGTCCTCCTACAATGAGCAGTTCTTC	CATARGSSYNEQFF
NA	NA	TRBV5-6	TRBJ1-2	TGTGCCAGCAGCTTAAGACAAGGGGTGATGGGGTATGGCTACACCTTC	CASSLRQGVMGYGYTF
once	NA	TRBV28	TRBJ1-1	TGTGCCAGCAGGCCGTTGGGTCCGGGGGCGCGTAAAGCTTTCTTT	CASRPLGPGARKAFF
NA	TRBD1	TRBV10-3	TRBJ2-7	TGTGCCATCGGTCCGGGACAGGGACCCTACGAGCAGTACTTC	CAIGPGQGPYEQYF
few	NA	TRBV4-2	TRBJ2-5	TGTGCCAGCAGCCAAGATTGGCGGGAACAAGAGACCCAGTACTTC	CASSQDWREQETQYF
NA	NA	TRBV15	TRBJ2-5	TGTGCCACCAGCATATGGACAGCTCAAGAGACCCAGTACTTC	CATSIWTAQETQYF
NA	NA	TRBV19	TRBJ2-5	TGTGCCAGTAGTATCCCCAACCAAGAGACCCAGTACTTC	CASSIPNQETQYF
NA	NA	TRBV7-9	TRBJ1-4	TGTGCCAGCAGCTTAGAACAGCTATTTAATGAAAAACTGTTTTTT	CASSLEQLFNEKLFF
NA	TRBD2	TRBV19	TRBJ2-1	TGTGCCAGTAAAGCTCTCAGCGGGGGCCGCTCCTACAATGAGCAGTTCTTC	CASKALSGGRSYNEQFF
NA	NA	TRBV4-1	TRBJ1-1	TGCGCCAGCAGCCAAGCAGGGGTTCTGGGCTACACTGAAGCTTTCTTT	CASSQAGVLGYTEAFF
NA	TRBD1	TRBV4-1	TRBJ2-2	TGCGCCAGCAGCCAAGGGCAGGGGGACGACACCGGGGAGCTGTTTTTT	CASSQGQGDDTGELFF
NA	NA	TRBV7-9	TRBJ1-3	TGTGCCAGCACCCGGACCTACTCTGGAAACACCATATATTTT	CASTRTYSGNTIYF
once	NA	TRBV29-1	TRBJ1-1	TGCAGCGTCGGACGGAACTTGAACACTGAAGCTTTCTTT	CSVGRNLNTEAFF
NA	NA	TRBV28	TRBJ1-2	TGTGCCAGCAGGCATACAGTCAACTATGGCTACACCTTC	CASRHTVNYGYTF
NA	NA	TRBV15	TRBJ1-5	TGTGCCACCAGCAGAGATGCAGGGCCAAATCAGCCCCAGCATTTT	CATSRDAGPNQPQHF
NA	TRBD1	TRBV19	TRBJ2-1	TGTGCCAGTAGTATAACAGGGGCGTACAATGAGCAGTTCTTC	CASSITGAYNEQFF
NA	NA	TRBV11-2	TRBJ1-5	TGTGCCAGCAGCTTAGGTCTCGGTCAGCCCCAGCATTTT	CASSLGLGQPQHF
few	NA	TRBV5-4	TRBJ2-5	TGTGCCAGCAGCTTGGAAGGGAAAGAGACCCAGTACTTC	CASSLEGKETQYF
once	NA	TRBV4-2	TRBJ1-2	TGTGCCAGCAGCCCCACCAGTTTAGCTAACTATGGCTACACCTTC	CASSPTSLANYGYTF
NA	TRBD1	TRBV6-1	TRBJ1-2	TGTGCCAGCAGTGAAACACAGGGGAAGGGTGGCTACACCTTC	CASSETQGKGGYTF
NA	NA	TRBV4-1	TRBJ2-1	TGCGCCAGCAGCCAAGAGTTCAGCGGGTCCTACAATGAGCAGTTCTTC	CASSQEFSGSYNEQFF
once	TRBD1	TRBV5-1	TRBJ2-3	TGCGCCAGCAGCTCCGGACAGGATAGCACAGATACGCAGTATTTT	CASSSGQDSTDTQYF
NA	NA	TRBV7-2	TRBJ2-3	TGTGCCAGCAGCTTTATCAGCAGCACAGATACGCAGTATTTT	CASSFISSTDTQYF